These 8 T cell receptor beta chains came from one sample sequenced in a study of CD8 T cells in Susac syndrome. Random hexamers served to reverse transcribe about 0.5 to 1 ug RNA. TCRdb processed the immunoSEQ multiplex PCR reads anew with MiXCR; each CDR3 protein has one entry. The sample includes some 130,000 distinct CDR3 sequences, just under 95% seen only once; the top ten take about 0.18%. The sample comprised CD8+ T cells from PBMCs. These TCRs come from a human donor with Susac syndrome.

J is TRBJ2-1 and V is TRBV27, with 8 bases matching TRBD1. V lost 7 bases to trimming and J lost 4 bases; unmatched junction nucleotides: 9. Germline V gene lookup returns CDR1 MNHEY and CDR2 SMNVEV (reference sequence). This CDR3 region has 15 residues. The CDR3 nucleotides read TGTGCCAGCACTAACGACAGGGGAAAATACAATGAGCAGTTCTTC. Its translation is CASTNDRGKYNEQFF.

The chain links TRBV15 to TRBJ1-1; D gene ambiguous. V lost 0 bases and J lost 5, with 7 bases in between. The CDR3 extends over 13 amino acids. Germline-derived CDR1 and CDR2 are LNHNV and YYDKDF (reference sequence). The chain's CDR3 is CATSRDLGTEAFF. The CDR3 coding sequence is TGTGCCACCAGCAGAGATTTAGGGACTGAAGCTTTCTTT.

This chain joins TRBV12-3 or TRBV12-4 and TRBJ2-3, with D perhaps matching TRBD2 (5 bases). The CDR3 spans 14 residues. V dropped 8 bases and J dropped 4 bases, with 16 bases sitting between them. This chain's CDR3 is CASSTDAGADTQYF. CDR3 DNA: TGTGCCAGCTCGACGGACGCCGGGGCAGATACGCAGTATTTT.

CDR3 residues: CASSLAQGIGTEAFF. The CDR3 nucleotides read TGTGCCAGCAGCTTAGCGCAGGGGATCGGAACTGAAGCTTTCTTT. The chain carries TRBV11-2 and TRBJ1-1; a weak D match, TRBD1 (6 bases). CDR3 size: 15 residues. Germline loops: CDR1 SGHAT, CDR2 FQNNGV. Trimming removed 1 base at V and 5 bases at J, with 14 bases between.

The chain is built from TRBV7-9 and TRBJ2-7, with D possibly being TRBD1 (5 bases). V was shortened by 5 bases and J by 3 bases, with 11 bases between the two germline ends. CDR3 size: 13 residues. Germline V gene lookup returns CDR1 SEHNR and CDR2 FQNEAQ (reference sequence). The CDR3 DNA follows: TGTGCCAGCAGCCCTCCCCAGGGCTACGAGCAGTACTTC. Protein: CASSPPQGYEQYF.

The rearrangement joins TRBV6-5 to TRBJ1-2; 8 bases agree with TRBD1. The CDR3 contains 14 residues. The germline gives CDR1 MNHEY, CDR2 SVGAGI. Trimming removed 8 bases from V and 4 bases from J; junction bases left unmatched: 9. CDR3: CASFGQGAGYGYTF. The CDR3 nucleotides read TGTGCCAGCTTCGGTCAGGGGGCAGGCTATGGCTACACCTTC.

In DNA form, the CDR3 reads TGTGCCATCAGTCCGGAGGAGACAGGGCGCTACGAGCAGTACTTC. The encoded protein is CAISPEETGRYEQYF. V usage is TRBV10-3 and J usage is TRBJ2-7; 7 bases align to TRBD1. CDR1 is ENHRY and CDR2 is SYGVKD in the germline V gene. This CDR3 is 15 amino acids long. V lost 5 bases, J lost 3 bases, and 10 bases stayed unmatched.

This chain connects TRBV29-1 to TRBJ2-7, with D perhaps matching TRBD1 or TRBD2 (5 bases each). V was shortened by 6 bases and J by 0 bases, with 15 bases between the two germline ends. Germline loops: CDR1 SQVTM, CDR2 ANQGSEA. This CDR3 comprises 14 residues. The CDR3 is CSVSGQFDSYEQYF. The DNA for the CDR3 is TGCAGCGTCTCGGGGCAGTTTGACTCCTACGAGCAGTACTTC.